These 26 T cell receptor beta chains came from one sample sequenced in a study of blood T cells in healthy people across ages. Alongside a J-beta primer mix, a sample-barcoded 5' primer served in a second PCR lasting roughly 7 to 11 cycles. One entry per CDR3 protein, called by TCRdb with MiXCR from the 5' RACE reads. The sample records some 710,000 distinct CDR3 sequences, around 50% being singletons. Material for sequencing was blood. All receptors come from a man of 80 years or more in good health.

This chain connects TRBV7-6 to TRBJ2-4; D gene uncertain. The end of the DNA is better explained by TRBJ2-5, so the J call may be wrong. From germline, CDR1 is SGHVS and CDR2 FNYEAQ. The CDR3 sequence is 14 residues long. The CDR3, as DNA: TGTGCCAGCAGCTTAACGGGTGGGCTAGAGACCCAGTACTTC. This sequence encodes CASSLTGGLETQYF.

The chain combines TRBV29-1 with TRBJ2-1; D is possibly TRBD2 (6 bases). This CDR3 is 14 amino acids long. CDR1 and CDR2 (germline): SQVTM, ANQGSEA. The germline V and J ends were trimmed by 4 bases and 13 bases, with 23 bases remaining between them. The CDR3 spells CSVVLAVYQETQFF. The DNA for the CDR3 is TGCAGCGTTGTTTTAGCGGTGTACCAAGAGACCCAGTTCTTC.

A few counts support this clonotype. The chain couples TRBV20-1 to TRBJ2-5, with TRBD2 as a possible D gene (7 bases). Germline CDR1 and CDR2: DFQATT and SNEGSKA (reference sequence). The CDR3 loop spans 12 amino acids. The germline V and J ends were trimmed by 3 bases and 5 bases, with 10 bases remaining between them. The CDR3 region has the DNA TGCAGTGCTAGTCGGGGGGCTGAGACCCAGTACTTC. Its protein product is CSASRGAETQYF.

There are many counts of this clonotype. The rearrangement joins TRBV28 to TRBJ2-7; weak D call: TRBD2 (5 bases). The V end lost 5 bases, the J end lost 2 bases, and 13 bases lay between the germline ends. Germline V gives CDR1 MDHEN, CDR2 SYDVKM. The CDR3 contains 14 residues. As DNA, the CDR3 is TGTGCCAGCAGTACTATGCTCGGGACCTACGAGCAGTACTTC. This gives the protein CASSTMLGTYEQYF.

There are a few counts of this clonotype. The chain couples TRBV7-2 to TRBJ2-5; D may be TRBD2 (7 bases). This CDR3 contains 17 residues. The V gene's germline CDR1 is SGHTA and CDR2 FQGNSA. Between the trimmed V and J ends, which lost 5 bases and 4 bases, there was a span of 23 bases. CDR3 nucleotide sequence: TGTGCCAGCAGCCCCACGGGGGGCTTCCCCACCTCAGAGACCCAGTACTTC. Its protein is CASSPTGGFPTSETQYF.

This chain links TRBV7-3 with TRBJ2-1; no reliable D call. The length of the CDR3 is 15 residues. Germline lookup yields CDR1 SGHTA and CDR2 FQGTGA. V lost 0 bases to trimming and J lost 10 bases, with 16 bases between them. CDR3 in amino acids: CASSLTESGLEEQFF. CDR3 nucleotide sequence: TGTGCCAGCAGCTTAACGGAGTCCGGCCTGGAGGAGCAGTTCTTC.

The DNA for the CDR3 is TGTGCCAGCAGCCAAGCGCTAGCGGGAGGGCTTTACGAGCAGTACTTC. It translates to CASSQALAGGLYEQYF. The chain uses TRBV3-1 and TRBJ2-7, with 12 nucleotides matching TRBD2. The CDR3 contains 16 residues. J was trimmed by 4 bases and V by 1 base; bases with no gene match: 5. Per the germline V gene, CDR1 is LGHDT and CDR2 is YNNKEL (reference sequence).

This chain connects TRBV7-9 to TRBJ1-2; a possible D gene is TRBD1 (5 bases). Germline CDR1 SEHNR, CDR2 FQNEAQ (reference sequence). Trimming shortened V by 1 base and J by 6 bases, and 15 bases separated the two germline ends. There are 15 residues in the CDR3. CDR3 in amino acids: CASSLGSAGNDGYTF. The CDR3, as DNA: TGTGCCAGCAGCTTAGGGTCGGCAGGGAATGATGGCTACACCTTC.

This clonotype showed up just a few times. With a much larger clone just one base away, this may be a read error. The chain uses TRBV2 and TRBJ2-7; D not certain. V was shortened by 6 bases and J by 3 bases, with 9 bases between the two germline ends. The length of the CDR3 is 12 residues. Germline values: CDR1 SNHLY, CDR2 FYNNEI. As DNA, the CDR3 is TGTGCCAGCAGGGAGACCCGCTACGAGCAGTACTTC. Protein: CASRETRYEQYF.

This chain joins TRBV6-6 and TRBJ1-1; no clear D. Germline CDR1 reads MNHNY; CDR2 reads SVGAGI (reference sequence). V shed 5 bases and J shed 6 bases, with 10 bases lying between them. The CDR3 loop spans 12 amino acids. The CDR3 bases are TGTGCCAGCAGTCCACCTGGGGCTGAAGCTTTCTTT. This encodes CASSPPGAEAFF.

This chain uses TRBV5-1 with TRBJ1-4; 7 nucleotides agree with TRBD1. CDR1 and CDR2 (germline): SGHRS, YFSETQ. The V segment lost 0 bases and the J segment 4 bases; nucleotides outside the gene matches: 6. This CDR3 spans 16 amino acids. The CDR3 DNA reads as TGCGCCAGCAGCTTGGGACAGGGAAGCGTTAATGAAAAACTGTTTTTT. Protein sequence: CASSLGQGSVNEKLFF.

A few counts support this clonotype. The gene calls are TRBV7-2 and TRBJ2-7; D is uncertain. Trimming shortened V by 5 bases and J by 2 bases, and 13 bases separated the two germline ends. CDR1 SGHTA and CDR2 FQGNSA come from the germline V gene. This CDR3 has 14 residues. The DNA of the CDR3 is TGTGCCAGCAGCCCGGTAGTTGGGCCCTACGAGCAGTACTTC. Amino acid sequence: CASSPVVGPYEQYF.

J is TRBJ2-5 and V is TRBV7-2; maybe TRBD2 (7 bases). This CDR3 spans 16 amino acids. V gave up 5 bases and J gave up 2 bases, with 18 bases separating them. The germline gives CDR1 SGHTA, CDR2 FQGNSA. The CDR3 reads CASSKTTGRGQETQYF. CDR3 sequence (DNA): TGTGCCAGCAGCAAGACCACAGGGAGGGGTCAAGAGACCCAGTACTTC.

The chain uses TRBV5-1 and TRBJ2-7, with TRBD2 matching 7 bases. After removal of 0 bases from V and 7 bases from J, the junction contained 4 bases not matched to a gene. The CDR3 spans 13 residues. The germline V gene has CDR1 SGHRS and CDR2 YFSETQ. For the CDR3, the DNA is TGCGCCAGCAGCTTGGAACTAGCGCGTGAGCAGTACTTC. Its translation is CASSLELAREQYF. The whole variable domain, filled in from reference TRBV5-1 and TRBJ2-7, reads KAGVTQTPRYLIKTRGQQVTLSCSPISGHRSVSWYQQTPGQGLQFLFEYFSETQRNKGNFPGRFSGRQFSNSRSEMNVSTLELGDSALYLCASSLELAREQYFGPGTRLTVT.

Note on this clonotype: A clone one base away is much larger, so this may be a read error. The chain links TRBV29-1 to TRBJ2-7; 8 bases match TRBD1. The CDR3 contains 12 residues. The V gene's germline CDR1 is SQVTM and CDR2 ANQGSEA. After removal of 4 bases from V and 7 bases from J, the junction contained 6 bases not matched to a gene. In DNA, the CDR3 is TGCAGCGTTGGACAGGGGACGGATGAGCAGTACTTC. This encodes CSVGQGTDEQYF.

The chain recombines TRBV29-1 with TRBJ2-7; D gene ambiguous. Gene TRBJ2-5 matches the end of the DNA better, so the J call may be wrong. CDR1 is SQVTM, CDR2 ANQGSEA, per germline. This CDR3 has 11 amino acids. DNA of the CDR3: TGCAGCGGCGAAGTGGGGGAGACCCAGTACTTC. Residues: CSGEVGETQYF.

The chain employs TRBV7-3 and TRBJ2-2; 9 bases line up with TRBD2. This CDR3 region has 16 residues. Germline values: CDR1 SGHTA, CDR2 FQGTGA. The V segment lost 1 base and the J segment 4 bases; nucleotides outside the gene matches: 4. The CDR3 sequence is CASSLNPSGTTGELFF. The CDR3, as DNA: TGTGCCAGCAGCTTAAATCCTAGCGGGACCACCGGGGAGCTGTTTTTT.

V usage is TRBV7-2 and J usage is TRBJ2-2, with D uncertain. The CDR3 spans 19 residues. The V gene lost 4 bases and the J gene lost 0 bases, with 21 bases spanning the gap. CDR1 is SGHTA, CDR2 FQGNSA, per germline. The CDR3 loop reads CASSSRLGSFFTNTGELFF. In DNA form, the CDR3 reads TGTGCCAGCAGCTCACGCCTCGGGTCCTTTTTTACGAACACCGGGGAGCTGTTTTTT.

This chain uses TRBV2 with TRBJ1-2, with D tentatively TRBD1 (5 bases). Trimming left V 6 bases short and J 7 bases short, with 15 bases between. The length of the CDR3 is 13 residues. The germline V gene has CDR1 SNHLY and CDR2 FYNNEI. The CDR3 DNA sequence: TGTGCCAGCAGAAACGGGGCCAACGGTGGCTACACCTTC. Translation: CASRNGANGGYTF.

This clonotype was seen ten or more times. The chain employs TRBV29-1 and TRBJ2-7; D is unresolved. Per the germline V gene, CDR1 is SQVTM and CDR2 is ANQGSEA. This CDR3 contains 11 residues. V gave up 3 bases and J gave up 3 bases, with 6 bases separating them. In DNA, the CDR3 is TGCAGCGTTGAGGCCAGCTACGAGCAGTACTTC. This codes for CSVEASYEQYF.

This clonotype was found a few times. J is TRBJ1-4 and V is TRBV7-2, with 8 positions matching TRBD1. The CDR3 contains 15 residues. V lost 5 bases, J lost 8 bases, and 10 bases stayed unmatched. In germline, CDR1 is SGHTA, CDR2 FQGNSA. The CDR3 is CASSPVGQGSEKLFF. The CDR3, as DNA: TGTGCCAGCAGCCCCGTAGGACAGGGAAGCGAAAAACTGTTTTTT.

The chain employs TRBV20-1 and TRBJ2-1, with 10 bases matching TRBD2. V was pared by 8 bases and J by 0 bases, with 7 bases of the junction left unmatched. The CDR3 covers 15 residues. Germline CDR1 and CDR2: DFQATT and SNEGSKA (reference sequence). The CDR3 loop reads CSPSGGAVSYNEQFF. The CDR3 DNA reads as TGCAGTCCGAGCGGGGGGGCCGTCTCCTACAATGAGCAGTTCTTC.

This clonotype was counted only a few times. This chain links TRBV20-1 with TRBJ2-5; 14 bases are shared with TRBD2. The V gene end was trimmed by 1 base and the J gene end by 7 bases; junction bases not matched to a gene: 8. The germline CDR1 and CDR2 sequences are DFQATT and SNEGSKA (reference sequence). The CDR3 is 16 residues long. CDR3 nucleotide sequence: TGCAGTGCTAGAGTCGGACTAGCGGGAGGAGGAGGGACCCAGTACTTC. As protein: CSARVGLAGGGGTQYF.

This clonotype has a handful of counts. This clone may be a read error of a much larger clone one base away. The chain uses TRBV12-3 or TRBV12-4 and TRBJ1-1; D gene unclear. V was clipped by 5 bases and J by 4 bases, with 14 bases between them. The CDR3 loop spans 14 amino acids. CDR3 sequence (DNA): TGTGCCAGCAGTCCCCCTCTCAGGTCCACTGAAGCTTTCTTT. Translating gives CASSPPLRSTEAFF.

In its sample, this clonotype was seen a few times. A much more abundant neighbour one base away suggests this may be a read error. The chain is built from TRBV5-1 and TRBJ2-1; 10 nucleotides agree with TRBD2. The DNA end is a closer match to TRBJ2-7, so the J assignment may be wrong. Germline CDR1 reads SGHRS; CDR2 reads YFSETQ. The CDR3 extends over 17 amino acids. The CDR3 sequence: CASSLLSSGSSYNEQYF. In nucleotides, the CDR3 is TGCGCCAGCAGCCTACTGTCTAGCGGGAGCTCCTACAATGAGCAGTACTTC.

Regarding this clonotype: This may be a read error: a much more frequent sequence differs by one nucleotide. The CDR3 spells CASSLSGTLYEKYF. CDR3 DNA: TGTGCCAGCAGCTTAAGCGGGACACTCTACGAGAAGTACTTC. The chain couples TRBV7-2 to TRBJ2-7; D is possibly TRBD2 (7 bases). This CDR3 region has 14 residues. Germline assignment: CDR1 SGHTA and CDR2 FQGNSA.